This T cell receptor beta chain was found in a study of cytomegalovirus exposure and HLA in healthy donors. The study, taken as a whole, reports: By HLA locus, TCR association rates varied in a later analysis, with DRB1 showing the most and HLA-C the fewest.

The PCR used 60 Vbeta and 13 Jbeta primers. In the authors' methods: Some 11 million shared chains were among the about 80 million unique TCR beta chains that a later analysis counted. The table came from immunoSEQ multiplex PCR; TCRdb's copy has only in-frame clones and leaves some out. That table gives V, J and clone size, and the DNA gave D and trimming. The data contain around 120,000 clones, around 80% of them singletons. To note about this clone: No antigen is known for it.

V lost 5 bases, J lost 1 base, and 15 bases lay in between. The CDR3 covers 15 residues. Germline CDR1 is SGHNT and CDR2 is YYREEE (reference sequence). V usage is TRBV5-4 and J usage is TRBJ1-1, with D maybe TRBD1 (5 bases). The TCR comes from a woman in her thirties or forties in good health and CMV-seronegative. The sample taken for sequencing was PBMCs. The CDR3 region has the DNA TGTGCCAGCAGTGGAGGGGAAGCAGGGAACACTGAAGCTTTCTTT. Residues: CASSGGEAGNTEAFF.